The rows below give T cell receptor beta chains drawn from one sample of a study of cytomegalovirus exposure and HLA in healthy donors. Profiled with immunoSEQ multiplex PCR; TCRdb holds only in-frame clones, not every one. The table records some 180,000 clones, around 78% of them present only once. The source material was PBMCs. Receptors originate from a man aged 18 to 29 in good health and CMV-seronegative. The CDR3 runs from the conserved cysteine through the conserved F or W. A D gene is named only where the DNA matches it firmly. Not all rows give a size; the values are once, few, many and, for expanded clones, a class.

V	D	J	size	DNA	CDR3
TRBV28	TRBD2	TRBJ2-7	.	TGTGCCAGCAGCTCCCCGTGGACTAGCGGGAGTCCCGCCCTCTCCTACGAGCAGTACTTC	CASSSPWTSGSPALSYEQYF
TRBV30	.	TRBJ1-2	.	TGTGCCTGGAGTGCGGGGTCCTATGGCTACACCTTC	CAWSAGSYGYTF
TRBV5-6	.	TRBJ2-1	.	TGTGCCAGCAGCTTGCGACAGGTATACAATGAGCAGTTCTTC	CASSLRQVYNEQFF
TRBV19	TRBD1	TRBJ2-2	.	TGTGCCAGTAGTATAAGGGGGCTCACCGGGGAGCTGTTTTTT	CASSIRGLTGELFF
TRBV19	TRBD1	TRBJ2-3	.	TGTGCCAGTAGTCCCCTGACAGGGCTTCCAGATACGCAGTATTTT	CASSPLTGLPDTQYF
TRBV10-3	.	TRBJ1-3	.	TGTGCCATCAGTGAAGTAGGGGGAGGAAACACCATATATTTT	CAISEVGGGNTIYF
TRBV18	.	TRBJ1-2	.	TGTGCCAGCTCACCGCGACAGGTGATTGAGTATGGCTACACCTTC	CASSPRQVIEYGYTF
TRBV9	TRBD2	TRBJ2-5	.	TGTGCCAGCAGCTTTAGCGGGGGGGAAGAGACCCAGTACTTC	CASSFSGGEETQYF
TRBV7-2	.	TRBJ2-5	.	TGTGCCAGCAGCTTAGGGCGGATGGAGACCCAGTACTTC	CASSLGRMETQYF
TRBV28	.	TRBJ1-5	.	TGTGCCATATCAGGAAGCAATCAGCCCCAGCATTTT	CAISGSNQPQHF
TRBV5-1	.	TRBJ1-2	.	TGCGCCAGCAGCTTGGAACCCTTGGTGGGGAGACGCTACACCTTC	CASSLEPLVGRRYTF
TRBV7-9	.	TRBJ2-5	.	TGTGCCAGCAGCTATGAGCCCACGGGTAGGAGAGGGACCCAGTACTTC	CASSYEPTGRRGTQYF
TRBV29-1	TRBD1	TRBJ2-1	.	TGCAGCGTTACAGGGGTTAATGAGCAGTTCTTC	CSVTGVNEQFF
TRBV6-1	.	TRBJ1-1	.	TGTGCCAGCAGTTCAGGGTTCGGCACTGAAGCTTTCTTT	CASSSGFGTEAFF
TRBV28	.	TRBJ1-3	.	TGTGCCAGCAGTTTAGACGGGAGCTCTGGAAACACCATATATTTT	CASSLDGSSGNTIYF
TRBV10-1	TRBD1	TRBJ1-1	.	TGCGCCAGCAGTGAAGGACAGGGGTTTGGGACTGAAGCTTTCTTT	CASSEGQGFGTEAFF
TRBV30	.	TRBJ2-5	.	TGTGCCTGGAGATTGGGGCGGGGTCCCCAAGAGACCCAGTACTTC	CAWRLGRGPQETQYF
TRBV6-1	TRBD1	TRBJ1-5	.	TGTGCCAGCAGTGAGCTATACAGGGGGAGGTCTCAGCCCCAGCATTTT	CASSELYRGRSQPQHF
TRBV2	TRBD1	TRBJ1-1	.	TGTGCCAGCAGTGGCCGGGGACAGGGGTACACTGAAGCTTTCTTT	CASSGRGQGYTEAFF
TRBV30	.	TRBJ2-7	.	TGTGCCTGGCTAAGGAGCTCCTACGAGCAGTACTTC	CAWLRSSYEQYF
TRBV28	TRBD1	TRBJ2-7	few	TGTGCCAGCAGCCGACAGGGGGCGGTTAGCTACGAGCAGTACTTC	CASSRQGAVSYEQYF
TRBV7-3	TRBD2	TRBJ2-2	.	TGTGCCAGCAGCTACGGGACTAGCGGGAGAAGATACACCGGGGAGCTGTTTTTT	CASSYGTSGRRYTGELFF
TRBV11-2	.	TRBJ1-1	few	TGTGCCAGCAGCCGCTGGCAGACGGGGAACACTGAAGCTTTCTTT	CASSRWQTGNTEAFF
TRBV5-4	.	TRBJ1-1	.	TGTGCCAGCAGCCCCGGGACAAAGAACACTGAAGCTTTCTTT	CASSPGTKNTEAFF
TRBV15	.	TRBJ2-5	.	TGTGCCACCAGCAGCCCGATAACAGGGGAGACCCAGTACTTC	CATSSPITGETQYF
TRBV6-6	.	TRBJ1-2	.	TGTGCCAGCAGCGGATACAGGGTGTCGGCTAACTATGGCTACACCTTC	CASSGYRVSANYGYTF
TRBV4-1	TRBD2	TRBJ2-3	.	TGCGCCAGCAGCCAAGGATTAGGAGCGGGAAACGGAGATACGCAGTATTTT	CASSQGLGAGNGDTQYF
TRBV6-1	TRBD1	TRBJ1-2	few	TGTGCCAGCAGTGAAGGTTGGACAGGGGACGGTGCCTACACCTTC	CASSEGWTGDGAYTF
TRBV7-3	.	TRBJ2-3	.	TGTGCCAGCAGCTTAAATCCGGGTCCAGATACGCAGTATTTT	CASSLNPGPDTQYF
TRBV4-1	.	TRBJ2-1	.	TGCGCCAGCAGCCCTAGACTAGAGTATGAGCAGTTCTTC	CASSPRLEYEQFF
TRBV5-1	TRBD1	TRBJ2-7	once	TGCGCCAGCAGCTTGGGGGACAGGGAGAGCTCCTACGAGCAGTACTTC	CASSLGDRESSYEQYF
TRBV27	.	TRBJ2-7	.	TGTGCCAGCTACGAAATCGGTACCACCGGCGAGCAGTACTTC	CASYEIGTTGEQYF
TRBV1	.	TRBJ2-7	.	TGCACCAGCCAGAGGTACGAGCAGTACTTC	CTSQRYEQYF
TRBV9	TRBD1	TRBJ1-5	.	TGTGCCAGCAGCGTATGTAGACTGGGGCAGGGGGATCCGATAGGCAATCAGCCCCAGCATTTT	CASSVCRLGQGDPIGNQPQHF
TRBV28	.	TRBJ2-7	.	TGTGCCAGCACCTCGCCCTCGGGACTCTCCTACGAGCAGTACTTC	CASTSPSGLSYEQYF
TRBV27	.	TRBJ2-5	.	TGTGCCAGCAGTTTTCTAAGGCTAGCTGGTGTGACCCAGTACTTC	CASSFLRLAGVTQYF
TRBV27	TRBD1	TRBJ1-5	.	TGTGCCAGCAGTGTCATCGGCAGGGGGCTGAGTCAGCCCCAGCATTTT	CASSVIGRGLSQPQHF
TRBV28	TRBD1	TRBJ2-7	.	TGTGCCAGTGGGGACAGGGCCCACGAGCAGTACTTC	CASGDRAHEQYF
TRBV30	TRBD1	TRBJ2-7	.	TGTGCCTGGAGGCTCCGGGACAGCTACGAGCAGTACTTC	CAWRLRDSYEQYF
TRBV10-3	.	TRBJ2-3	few	TGTGCCCTGGGGCCAGGGGTAGGCACAGATACGCAGTATTTT	CALGPGVGTDTQYF
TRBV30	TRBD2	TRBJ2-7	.	TGTGCCTGGAGTGTACGCCGGATAGCGGGAGGGATATACGAGCAGTACTTC	CAWSVRRIAGGIYEQYF
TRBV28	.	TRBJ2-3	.	TGTGCCAGCAGTTTTCCCCAGGGGAAAAAGAAGGCAGATACGCAGTATTTT	CASSFPQGKKKADTQYF
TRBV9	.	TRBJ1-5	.	TGTGCCAGCAGCGGCCCGGACAGTAATCAGCCCCAGCATTTT	CASSGPDSNQPQHF
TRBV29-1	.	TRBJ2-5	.	TGCAGCGTTGAAAGGAGCGACAGCTGGTACTTC	CSVERSDSWYF
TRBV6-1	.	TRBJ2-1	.	TGTGCCAGCAGTGAAGCCCAACAGTTCTTC	CASSEAQQFF
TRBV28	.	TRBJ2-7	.	TGTGCCAGCAGTTTAACAGGGCCCTACGAGCAGTACTTC	CASSLTGPYEQYF
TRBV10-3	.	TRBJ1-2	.	TGTGCCATCAGTGACTACGATAACTATGGCTACACCTTC	CAISDYDNYGYTF
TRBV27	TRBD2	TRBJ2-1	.	TGTGCCAGCAGTAGAACTAGCGGGGGTATCAATGAGCAGTTCTTC	CASSRTSGGINEQFF
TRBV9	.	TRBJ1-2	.	TGTGCCAGCAGCGTAGGCAGGGAGGCTAACTATGGCTACACCTTC	CASSVGREANYGYTF
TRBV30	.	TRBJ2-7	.	TGTGCCTTGTTTTTTGGCGGATCCTACGAGCAGTACTTC	CALFFGGSYEQYF
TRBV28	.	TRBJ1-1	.	TGTGCCAGCAGTTCAATCGGGAGCGAGAACACTGAAGCTTTCTTT	CASSSIGSENTEAFF
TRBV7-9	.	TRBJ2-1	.	TGTGCCAGCGAGGGACAAGGCAATGAGCAGTTCTTC	CASEGQGNEQFF
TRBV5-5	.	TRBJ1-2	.	TGTGCCAGCAGCTTGGGGGGAGATTATGGCTACACCTTC	CASSLGGDYGYTF
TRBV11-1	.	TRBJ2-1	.	TGTGCCAGCAGGGACAGTAGATCCTCCTACAATGAGCAGTTCTTC	CASRDSRSSYNEQFF
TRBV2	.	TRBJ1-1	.	TGTGCCAGCAGTGGTAGACAGGCTAACACTGAAGCTTTCTTT	CASSGRQANTEAFF
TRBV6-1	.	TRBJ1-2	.	TGTGCCAGCAGTGTTGGCGGGATGGACTATGGCTACACCTTC	CASSVGGMDYGYTF
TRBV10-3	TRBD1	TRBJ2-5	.	TGTGCCATCAGTAGACAGGGGCAAGAGACCCAGTACTTC	CAISRQGQETQYF